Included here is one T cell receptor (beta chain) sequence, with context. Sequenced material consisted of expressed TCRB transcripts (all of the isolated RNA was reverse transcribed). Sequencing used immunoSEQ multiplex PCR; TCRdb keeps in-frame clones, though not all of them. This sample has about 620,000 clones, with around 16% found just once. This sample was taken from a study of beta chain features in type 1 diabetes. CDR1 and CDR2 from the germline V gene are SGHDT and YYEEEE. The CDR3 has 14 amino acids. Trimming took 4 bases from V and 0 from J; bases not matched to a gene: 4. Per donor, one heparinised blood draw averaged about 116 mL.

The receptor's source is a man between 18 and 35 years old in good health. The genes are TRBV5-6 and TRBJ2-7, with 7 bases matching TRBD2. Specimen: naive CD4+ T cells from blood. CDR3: CASSLSGPSYEQYF. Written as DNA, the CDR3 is TGTGCCAGCAGCCTTAGCGGGCCCTCCTACGAGCAGTACTTC.